The entry below describes one T cell receptor (beta chain). The antigen remains undetermined. At one boundary the junction diverges from the germline segment, which might be a read error. The data belong to a study of blood T cells in healthy people across ages. Primed by a sample-barcoded 5' primer and a J-beta primer mix, a second PCR proceeded for about 7 to 11 cycles. A single record per CDR3 protein comes from TCRdb applying MiXCR to the 5' RACE reads. The sample lists about 760,000 distinct CDR3 sequences; 45% to 70% were seen once. The sample providers were healthy Caucasian people from Russia, aged roughly 6 to 95. Extraction of total RNA produced a minimum of 5 micrograms from each sample. Overall study results and limits: The lack of PBMC sorting stopped any conclusive naive versus antigen-experienced comparison. Roughly linear age-related decline in beta diversity appeared, significant by age around 38.

The source material was blood. The origin of this receptor is a man aged 40-55 years in good health.

The CDR3 DNA sequence: TGTGCTAGCAGCTTAGGAGCGTCTGATGAGCAGTTCTTC. Amino acids: CASSLGASDEQFF. The V call is TRBV7-7, the J call TRBJ2-1; D remains unclear. Germline CDR1 is SSHAT and CDR2 is FNYEAQ (reference sequence). The CDR3 has 13 residues.